This T cell receptor beta chain was recovered during a study of OX40 agonist ivuxolimab in advanced cancers. Only in-frame clones appear in the TCRdb table, and some are missing; sequencing was by immunoSEQ multiplex PCR. Among 80,000 to 85,000 clones listed, about 86% were seen once. The CDR3 runs 15 residues. In germline, CDR1 is MNHEY, CDR2 SVGAGI. After removal of 6 bases from V and 0 bases from J, the junction contained 8 bases not matched to a gene. The input for sequencing was CD4+ or CD8+ T cells sorted from blood, taken in a trial of the OX40 agonist ivuxolimab. This TCR derives from an adult with an advanced solid tumor such as melanoma, head and neck, liver or kidney cancer. V is TRBV6-5 and J is TRBJ2-7; 7 bases are a match to TRBD1. As DNA, the CDR3 is TGTGCCAGCAGCCTGGGACAGCTTAGCTCCTACGAGCAGTACTTC. Translated, it gives CASSLGQLSSYEQYF.